A selection of T cell receptor beta chains follows, all from one sample in a study of prognosis after radiotherapy for stage I lung cancer. One entry per CDR3 protein results from TCRdb running MiXCR on the multiplex PCR reads. The sample consists of approximately 31,000 distinct CDR3 sequences, 48% of them appearing once. The sequenced sample was PBMCs, obtained before or after stereotactic body radiation therapy (not recorded which). All receptors derive from a donor aged 50 or older with non-small cell lung cancer. Each CDR3 is given without its conserved first and last residue.

V gene,CDR3 protein
TRBV6-2/TRBV6-3,ASSYSTRRNATQDTQY
TRBV7-9,ASSLFAGNTEAF
TRBV10-3,AISDPRGDRGTDTQY
TRBV20-1,SASRTGLVEQY
TRBV20-1,SAAPTETQY
TRBV24-1,ATMNAGDTQY
TRBV5-1,ASSLYRERYSTDTQY
TRBV27,ASTHPGLEGEGAYEQY
TRBV12-3/TRBV12-4,ASSFMTTSTDTQY
TRBV5-4,ASSSGGRATNEKLF
TRBV11-3,ASATGCDMNEQF
TRBV24-1,ATSDLRELF
TRBV6-4,ASSITITDTQY
TRBV7-9,ASSGTSGRSGELF
TRBV10-3,AFQSGSSYNEQL
TRBV5-1,ASSLDSTGGMTGELF
TRBV19,ATTLGGGRADTQY
TRBV30,AWSGAGGYT
TRBV6-2/TRBV6-3,ASSYSSVGRGNTIY
TRBV6-2/TRBV6-3,ASSEAGSGGADTQY
TRBV7-2,ASSKGQGGYGYT
TRBV7-9,ASSLAGVYEQY
TRBV25-1,ASSKNNRGLGYT
TRBV9,ASTKSAGGGTEAF
TRBV7-2,ASSIQQSGIVGDTQY
TRBV7-3,VSSRGPGGVGANVLT
TRBV11-2,ASSPRGNSYEQH
TRBV4-3,ASSQGVYTEAF
TRBV7-9,ASSRGQGAYEQY
TRBV9,ASSDRDHSPLH
TRBV5-8,ASSLYRATQY
TRBV20-1,SARDRDFPYNEQF
TRBV4-2,ASTPAGNTEAS
TRBV20-1,SAREERTGDDFTQY
TRBV2,ASMGDRLSYEQY
TRBV19,AFVRDRSHMNTEAF
TRBV6-4,ASTQGDEQY
TRBV24-1,ATSDPNSSGANVLT
TRBV28,ANSVNDRVRQPQH
TRBV18,ASSQGVEEQY
TRBV5-1,ASSSTGWDYGYT
TRBV7-2,ASSFPLGGFYEQY
TRBV11-2,ASSLKTNYGYT
TRBV5-1,ASSLAPRCLRETQY
TRBV2,ASRGQGPGNQRPQY
TRBV24-1,STSWVSGTDTQY
TRBV19,ASSIFGDYEQY